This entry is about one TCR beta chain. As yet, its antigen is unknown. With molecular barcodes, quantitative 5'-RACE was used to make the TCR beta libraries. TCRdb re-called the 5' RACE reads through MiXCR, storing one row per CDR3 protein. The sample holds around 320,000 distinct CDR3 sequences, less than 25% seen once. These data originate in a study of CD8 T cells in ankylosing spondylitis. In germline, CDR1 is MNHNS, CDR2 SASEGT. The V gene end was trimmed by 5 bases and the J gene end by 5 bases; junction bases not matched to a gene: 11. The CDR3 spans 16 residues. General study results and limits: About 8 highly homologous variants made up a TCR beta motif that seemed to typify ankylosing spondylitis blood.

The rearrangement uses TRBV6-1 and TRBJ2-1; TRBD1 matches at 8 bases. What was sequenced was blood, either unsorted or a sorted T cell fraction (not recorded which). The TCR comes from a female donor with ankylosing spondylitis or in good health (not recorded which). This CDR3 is CASSRLPGTGNNEQFF. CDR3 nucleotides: TGTGCCAGCAGTCGCCTCCCCGGGACAGGAAACAATGAGCAGTTCTTC.